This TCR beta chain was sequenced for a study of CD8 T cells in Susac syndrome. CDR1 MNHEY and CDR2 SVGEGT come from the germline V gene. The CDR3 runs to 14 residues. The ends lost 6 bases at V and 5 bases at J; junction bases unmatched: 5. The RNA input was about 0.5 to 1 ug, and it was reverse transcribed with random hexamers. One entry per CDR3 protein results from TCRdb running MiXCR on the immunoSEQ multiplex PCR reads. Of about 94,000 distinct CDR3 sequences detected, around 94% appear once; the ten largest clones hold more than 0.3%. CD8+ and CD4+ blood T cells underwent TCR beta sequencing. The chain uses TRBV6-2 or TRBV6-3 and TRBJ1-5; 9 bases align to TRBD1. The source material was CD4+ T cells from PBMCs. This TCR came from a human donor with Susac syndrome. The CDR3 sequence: CASRGTGRDQPQHF. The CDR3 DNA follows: TGTGCCAGCAGGGGGACAGGGAGGGATCAGCCCCAGCATTTT.